This T cell receptor (beta chain) was identified during a study of identifying expanded T cells in peripheral blood. During the collection period, no donor immune events like infections were recorded. This clone was picked up a small number of times. Method: immunoSEQ multiplex PCR; TCRdb's copy keeps in-frame clones and lacks some. The table has about 85,000 clones, around nine tenths seen once; the top ten hold around a fifth. The V segment lost 3 bases and the J segment 8 bases; nucleotides outside the gene matches: 4. Germline loops: CDR1 SGHTA, CDR2 FQGNSA. The CDR3 covers 14 residues. This sequence was found in a person aged 18 to 70 in good health. What was sequenced was blood. The chain carries TRBV7-2 and TRBJ1-4; 9 positions agree with TRBD1. CDR3 residues: CASSLGQGWEKLFF. The DNA for the CDR3 is TGTGCCAGCAGCTTGGGACAGGGTTGGGAAAAACTGTTTTTT.